These 18 T cell receptor beta chains were sequenced from one sample in a study of blood T cell repertoires in COVID-19 (dated by TCRdb to 2018 to 2021). Libraries were prepared through the immunoSEQ multiplex PCR assay. TCRdb took this table from immuneACCESS and kept in-frame rearrangements with V and J called. Such tables lack part of the clones; where checked against another copy, unresolved V genes explain under half of the gap, and the rest is unexplained. The sample table records about 120,000 clones; roughly 80% of these occur just once. The leading ten clones occupy 6.2% of the sample. Material: peripheral blood. These receptors were collected from a man in his sixties or seventies with acute or convalescent COVID-19.

V usage is TRBV7-9 and J usage is TRBJ1-5; tentative D call: TRBD1 (6 bases). The CDR3 is made up of 12 amino acids. Trimming shortened V by 5 bases and J by 4 bases, and 6 bases separated the two germline ends. Germline assignment: CDR1 SEHNR and CDR2 FQNEAQ (reference sequence). The CDR3 DNA follows: TGTGCCAGCAGCCAGGGGAATCAGCCCCAGCATTTT. It codes for CASSQGNQPQHF.

V usage is TRBV7-9 and J usage is TRBJ1-6; D remains unclear. Germline V gene data show CDR1 as SEHNR and CDR2 as FQNEAQ (reference sequence). The CDR3 covers 13 residues. Trimming shortened V by 0 bases and J by 10 bases, and 7 bases separated the two germline ends. The CDR3 spells CASSLAGSSPLHF. The DNA for the CDR3 is TGTGCCAGCAGCTTAGCAGGGAGCTCACCCCTCCACTTT. Based on the CDR3 plus reference TRBV7-9 and TRBJ1-6, the full variable domain is DTGVSQNPRHKITKRGQNVTFRCDPISEHNRLYWYRQTLGQGPEFLTYFQNEAQLEKSRLLSDRFSAERPKGSFSTLEIQRTEQGDSAMYLCASSLAGSSPLHFGNGTRLTVT.

The chain uses TRBV7-8 and TRBJ2-7; the match to TRBD1 covers 10 bases. The CDR3 totals 17 residues. V was clipped by 1 base and J by 9 bases; unmatched bases: 15. Germline loops: CDR1 SGHVS, CDR2 FQNEAQ. As DNA, the CDR3 is TGTGCCAGCAGCTTAGGGACCTTAGCGACAGGGGGCCCGGGGCAGTACTTC. Translating gives CASSLGTLATGGPGQYF.

This clone was recorded once. V usage is TRBV5-4 and J usage is TRBJ2-7; 7 positions match TRBD1. This CDR3 is built from 14 residues. Germline V lookup: CDR1 SGHNT, CDR2 YYREEE (reference sequence). Trimming at V came to 4 bases and at J to 3 bases, leaving 7 bases not matched to a gene. The CDR3 nucleotides are TGTGCCAGCAGCCCAGCCGGGACAGACTACGAGCAGTACTTC. It translates to CASSPAGTDYEQYF. Based on the CDR3 plus reference TRBV5-4 and TRBJ2-7, the full variable domain is ETGVTQSPTHLIKTRGQQVTLRCSSQSGHNTVSWYQQALGQGPQFIFQYYREEENGRGNFPPRFSGLQFPNYSSELNVNALELDDSALYLCASSPAGTDYEQYFGPGTRLTVT.

Comment on this clone: It is likely a read error, because the conserved phenylalanine at the end of the CDR3 is missing. The DNA is omitted, as the CDR3 cannot be located on it reliably, and the CDR3 follows TCRdb's listing. The chain recombines TRBV5-1 with TRBJ1-4; the table gives TRBD1 as D, unverified against the DNA. In germline, CDR1 is SGHRS, CDR2 YFSETQ. Ends included, the CDR3 has 10 residues. The CDR3 protein is CASSTPEQKP.

In its sample, this clone was seen a few times. The V gene is TRBV24-1, the J gene TRBJ1-2, with D maybe TRBD1 (6 bases). The CDR3 extends over 12 amino acids. Trimming took 7 bases from V and 2 from J, leaving 7 bases between them. Germline values: CDR1 KGHDR, CDR2 SFDVKD. CDR3 nucleotide sequence: TGTGCCACCAGCACAGGGAACTATGGCTACACCTTC. Protein product: CATSTGNYGYTF.

The genes are TRBV12-3 or TRBV12-4 and TRBJ2-1; TRBD1 matches at 7 bases. This CDR3 region has 13 residues. J lost 8 bases, V lost 6 bases, and 7 bases had no gene match. The CDR3 DNA reads TGTGCCAGCAGCCAGACAGGGATCGATGAGCAGTTCTTC. Protein product: CASSQTGIDEQFF.

This chain connects TRBV19 to TRBJ1-5; D possibly corresponds to TRBD1 (5 bases). Trimming shortened V by 3 bases and J by 7 bases, and 16 bases separated the two germline ends. CDR1 and CDR2 from the germline V gene are LNHDA and SQIVND (reference sequence). This CDR3 region has 15 residues. CDR3 nucleotide sequence: TGTGCCAGTAGTATGGGGCTGCGCCTACAGCAGCCCCAGCATTTT. Protein sequence: CASSMGLRLQQPQHF.

As to this clone: The DNA is omitted, as the CDR3 cannot be located on it reliably, and the CDR3 follows TCRdb's listing. CDR3 amino acids: CASSEAFASGTATF. The chain links TRBV2 to TRBJ2-7; TRBD1, the D gene given by the table, was not confirmed from the DNA. Germline CDR1 SNHLY, CDR2 FYNNEI. The CDR3 contains 14 residues when both ends are counted.

The chain is built from TRBV2 and TRBJ2-7, with a tentative D call TRBD2 (5 bases). V lost 4 bases to trimming and J lost 4 bases, with 17 bases between them. Germline V lookup: CDR1 SNHLY, CDR2 FYNNEI. This CDR3 is built from 15 residues. This CDR3 reads CASSAFIIRTYEQYF. The CDR3 bases are TGTGCCAGCAGTGCCTTTATAATTCGGACTTACGAGCAGTACTTC.

There are a few counts of this clone. The chain has TRBV5-1 and TRBJ2-5, with TRBD1 matching over 8 bases. CDR3 length: 14 amino acids. The trim removed 1 base at V and 4 bases at J, leaving 3 bases unmatched. From germline, CDR1 is SGHRS and CDR2 YFSETQ. CDR3 amino acids: CASSLSQGGETQYF. The CDR3 coding sequence is TGCGCCAGCAGCTTGTCACAGGGGGGAGAGACCCAGTACTTC.

The chain is built from TRBV27 and TRBJ1-2; TRBD1 aligns across 7 bases. The ends lost 2 bases at V and 7 bases at J; junction bases unmatched: 7. Germline V gene data show CDR1 as MNHEY and CDR2 as SMNVEV (reference sequence). This CDR3 spans 14 amino acids. The CDR3 loop is CASSLRGGAGGYTF. The CDR3 DNA is TGTGCCAGCAGTTTAAGAGGGGGCGCGGGTGGCTACACCTTC.

This sequence joins TRBV27 and TRBJ2-1; 9 positions agree with TRBD1. The CDR3 is 17 amino acids. Per the germline V gene, CDR1 is MNHEY and CDR2 is SMNVEV (reference sequence). Trimming cost V 2 bases and J 2 bases; bases outside gene matches: 7. The CDR3: CASSLLQGARAYNEQFF. Written as DNA, the CDR3 is TGTGCCAGCAGTTTACTACAGGGGGCGCGGGCCTACAATGAGCAGTTCTTC.

The J gene is TRBJ2-5, the V gene TRBV2, with unresolved D. In germline, CDR1 is SNHLY, CDR2 FYNNEI. Trimming took off 3 bases at V and 5 bases at J, with 10 bases between the two ends. CDR3 length: 13 residues. The CDR3 spells CASSDRGAETQYF. As DNA, the CDR3 is TGTGCCAGCAGTGATAGAGGAGCGGAGACCCAGTACTTC.

J is TRBJ2-3 and V is TRBV3-1 (or the pseudogene TRBV3-2); D perhaps matches TRBD2 (5 bases). The CDR3 spans 15 residues. CDR1 LGHDT and CDR2 YNNKEL come from the germline V gene (reference sequence). Trimming removed 3 bases from V and 1 base from J, with 11 bases in between. The CDR3 nucleotides read TGTGCCAGCAGCCACGGCTCAGCGGGCACAGATACGCAGTATTTT. Residues: CASSHGSAGTDTQYF.

The chain employs TRBV7-9 and TRBJ2-2, with D maybe TRBD2 (5 bases). Germline V CDR1 and CDR2: SEHNR, FQNEAQ (reference sequence). The CDR3 is 14 residues long. With 3 bases removed from V and 5 bases from J, the gap between germline ends came to 10 bases. CDR3 in amino acids: CASSFQRQTGELFF. CDR3 DNA: TGTGCCAGCAGCTTTCAGCGGCAGACCGGGGAGCTGTTTTTT.

The sample holds a few counts of this clone. The chain joins TRBV9 to TRBJ2-5, with 11 nucleotides matching TRBD2. The germline gives CDR1 SGDLS, CDR2 YYNGEE. The ends lost 4 bases at V and 1 base at J; junction bases unmatched: 12. This CDR3 comprises 18 residues. CDR3 loop: CASSLSAAGTSGQETQYF. The CDR3, as DNA: TGTGCCAGCAGCTTATCTGCCGCCGGGACTAGCGGCCAAGAGACCCAGTACTTC.

The chain is built from TRBV25-1 and TRBJ1-4, with D tentatively TRBD1 (5 bases). CDR3 size: 15 residues. Trimming took off 1 base at V and 5 bases at J, with 11 bases between the two ends. CDR1 and CDR2 from the germline V gene are MGHDK and SYGVNS. In DNA, the CDR3 is TGTGCCAGCAGTGAATCCAAGGGGCCAAATGAAAAACTGTTTTTT. Translation gives CASSESKGPNEKLFF.